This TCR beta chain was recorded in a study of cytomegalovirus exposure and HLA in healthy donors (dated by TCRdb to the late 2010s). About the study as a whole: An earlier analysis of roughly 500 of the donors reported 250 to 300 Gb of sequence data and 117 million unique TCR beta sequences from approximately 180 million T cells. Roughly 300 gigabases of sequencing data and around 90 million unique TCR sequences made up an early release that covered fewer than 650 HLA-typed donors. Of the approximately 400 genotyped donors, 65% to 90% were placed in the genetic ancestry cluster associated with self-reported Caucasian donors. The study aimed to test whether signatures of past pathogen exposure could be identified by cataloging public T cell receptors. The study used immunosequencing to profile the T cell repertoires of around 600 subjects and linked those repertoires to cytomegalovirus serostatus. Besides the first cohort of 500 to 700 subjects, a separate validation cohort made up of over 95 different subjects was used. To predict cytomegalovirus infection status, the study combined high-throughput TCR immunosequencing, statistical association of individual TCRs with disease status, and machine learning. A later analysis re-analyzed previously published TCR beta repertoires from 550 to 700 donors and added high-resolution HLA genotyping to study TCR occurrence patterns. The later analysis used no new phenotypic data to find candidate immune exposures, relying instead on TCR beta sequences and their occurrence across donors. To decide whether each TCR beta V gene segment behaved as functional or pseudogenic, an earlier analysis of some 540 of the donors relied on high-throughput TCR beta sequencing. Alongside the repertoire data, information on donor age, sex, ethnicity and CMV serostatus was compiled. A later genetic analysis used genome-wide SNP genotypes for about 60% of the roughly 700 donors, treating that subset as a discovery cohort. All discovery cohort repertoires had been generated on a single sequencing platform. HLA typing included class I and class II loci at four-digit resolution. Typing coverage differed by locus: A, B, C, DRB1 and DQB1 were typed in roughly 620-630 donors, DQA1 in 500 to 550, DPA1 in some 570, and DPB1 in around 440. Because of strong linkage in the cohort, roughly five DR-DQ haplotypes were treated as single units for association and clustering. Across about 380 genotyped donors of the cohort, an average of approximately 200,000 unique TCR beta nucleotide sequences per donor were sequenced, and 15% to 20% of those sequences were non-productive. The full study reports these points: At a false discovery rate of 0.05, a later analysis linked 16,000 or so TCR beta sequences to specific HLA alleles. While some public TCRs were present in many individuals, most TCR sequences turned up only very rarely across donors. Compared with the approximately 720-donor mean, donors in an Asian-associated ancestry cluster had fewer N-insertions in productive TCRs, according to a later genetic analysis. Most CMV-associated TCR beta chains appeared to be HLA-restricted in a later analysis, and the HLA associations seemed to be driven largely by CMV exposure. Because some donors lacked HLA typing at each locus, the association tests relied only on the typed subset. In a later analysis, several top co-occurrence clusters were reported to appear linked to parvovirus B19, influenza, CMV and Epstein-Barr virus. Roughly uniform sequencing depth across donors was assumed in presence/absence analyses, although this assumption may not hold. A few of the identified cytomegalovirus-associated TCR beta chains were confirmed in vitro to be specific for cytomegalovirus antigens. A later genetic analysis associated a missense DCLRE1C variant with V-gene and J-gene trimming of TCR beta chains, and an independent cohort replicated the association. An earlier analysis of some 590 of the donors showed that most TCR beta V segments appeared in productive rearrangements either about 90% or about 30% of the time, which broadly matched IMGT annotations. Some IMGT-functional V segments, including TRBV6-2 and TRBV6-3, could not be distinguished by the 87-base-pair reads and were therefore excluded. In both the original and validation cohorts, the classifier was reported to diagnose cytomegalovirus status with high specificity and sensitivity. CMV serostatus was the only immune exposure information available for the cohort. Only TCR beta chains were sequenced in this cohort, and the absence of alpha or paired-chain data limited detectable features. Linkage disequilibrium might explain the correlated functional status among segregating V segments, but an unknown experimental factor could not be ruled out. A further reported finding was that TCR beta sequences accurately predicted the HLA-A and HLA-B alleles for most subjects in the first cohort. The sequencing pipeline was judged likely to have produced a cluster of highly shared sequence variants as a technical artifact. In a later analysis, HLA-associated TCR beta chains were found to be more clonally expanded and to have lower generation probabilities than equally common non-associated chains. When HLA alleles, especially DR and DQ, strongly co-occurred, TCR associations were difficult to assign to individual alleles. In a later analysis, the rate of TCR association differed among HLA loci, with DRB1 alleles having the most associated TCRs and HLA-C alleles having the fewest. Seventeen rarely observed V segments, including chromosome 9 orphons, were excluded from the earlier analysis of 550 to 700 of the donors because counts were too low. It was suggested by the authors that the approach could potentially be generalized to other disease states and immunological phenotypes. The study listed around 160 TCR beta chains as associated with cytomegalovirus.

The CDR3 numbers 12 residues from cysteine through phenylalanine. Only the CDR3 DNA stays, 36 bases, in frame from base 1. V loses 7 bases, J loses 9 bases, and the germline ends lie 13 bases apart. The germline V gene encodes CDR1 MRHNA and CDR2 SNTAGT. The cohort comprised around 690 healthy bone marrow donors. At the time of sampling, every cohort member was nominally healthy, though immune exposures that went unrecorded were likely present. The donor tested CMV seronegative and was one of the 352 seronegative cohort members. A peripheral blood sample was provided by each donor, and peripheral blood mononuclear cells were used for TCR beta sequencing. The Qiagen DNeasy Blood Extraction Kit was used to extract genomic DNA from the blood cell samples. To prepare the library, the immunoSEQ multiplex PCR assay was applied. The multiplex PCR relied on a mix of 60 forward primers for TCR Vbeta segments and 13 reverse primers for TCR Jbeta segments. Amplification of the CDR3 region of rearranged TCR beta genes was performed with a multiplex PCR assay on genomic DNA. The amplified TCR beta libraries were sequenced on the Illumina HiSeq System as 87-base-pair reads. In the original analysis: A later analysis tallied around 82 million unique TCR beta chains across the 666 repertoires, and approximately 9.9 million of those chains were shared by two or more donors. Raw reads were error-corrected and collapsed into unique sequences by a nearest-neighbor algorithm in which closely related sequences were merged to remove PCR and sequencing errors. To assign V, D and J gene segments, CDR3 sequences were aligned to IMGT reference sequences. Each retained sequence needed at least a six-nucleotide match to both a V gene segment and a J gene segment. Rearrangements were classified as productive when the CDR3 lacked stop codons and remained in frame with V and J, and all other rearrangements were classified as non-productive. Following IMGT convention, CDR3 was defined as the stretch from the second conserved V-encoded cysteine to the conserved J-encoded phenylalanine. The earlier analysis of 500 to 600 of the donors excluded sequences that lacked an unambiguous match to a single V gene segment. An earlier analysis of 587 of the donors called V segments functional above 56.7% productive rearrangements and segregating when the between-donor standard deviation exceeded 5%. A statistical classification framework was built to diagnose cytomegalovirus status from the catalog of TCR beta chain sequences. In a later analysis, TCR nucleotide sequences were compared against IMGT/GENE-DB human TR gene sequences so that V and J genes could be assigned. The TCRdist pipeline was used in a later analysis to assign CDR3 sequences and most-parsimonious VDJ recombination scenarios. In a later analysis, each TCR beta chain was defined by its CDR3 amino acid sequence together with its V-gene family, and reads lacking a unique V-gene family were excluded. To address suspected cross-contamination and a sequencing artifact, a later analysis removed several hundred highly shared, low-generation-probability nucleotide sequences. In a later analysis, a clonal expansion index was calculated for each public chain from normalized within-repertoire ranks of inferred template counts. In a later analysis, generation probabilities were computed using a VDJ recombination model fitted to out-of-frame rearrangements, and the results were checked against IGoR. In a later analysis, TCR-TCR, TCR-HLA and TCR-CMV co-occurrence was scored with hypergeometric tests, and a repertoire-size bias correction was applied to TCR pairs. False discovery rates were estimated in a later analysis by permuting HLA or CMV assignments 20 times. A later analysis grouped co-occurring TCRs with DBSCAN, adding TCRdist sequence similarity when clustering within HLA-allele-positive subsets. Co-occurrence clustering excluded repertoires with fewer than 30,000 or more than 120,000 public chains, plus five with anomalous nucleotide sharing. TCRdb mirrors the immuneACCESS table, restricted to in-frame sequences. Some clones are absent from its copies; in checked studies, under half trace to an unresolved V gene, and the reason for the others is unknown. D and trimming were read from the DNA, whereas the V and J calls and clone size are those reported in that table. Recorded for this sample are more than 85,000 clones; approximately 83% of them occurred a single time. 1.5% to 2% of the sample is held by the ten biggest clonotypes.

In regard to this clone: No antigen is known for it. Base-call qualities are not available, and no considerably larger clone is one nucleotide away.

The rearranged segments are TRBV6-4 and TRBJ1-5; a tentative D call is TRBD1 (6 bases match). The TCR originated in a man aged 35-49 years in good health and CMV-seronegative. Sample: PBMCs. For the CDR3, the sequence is CASKNRAPPQHF. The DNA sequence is TGTGCCAGCAAAAACAGGGCCCCGCCCCAGCATTTT.